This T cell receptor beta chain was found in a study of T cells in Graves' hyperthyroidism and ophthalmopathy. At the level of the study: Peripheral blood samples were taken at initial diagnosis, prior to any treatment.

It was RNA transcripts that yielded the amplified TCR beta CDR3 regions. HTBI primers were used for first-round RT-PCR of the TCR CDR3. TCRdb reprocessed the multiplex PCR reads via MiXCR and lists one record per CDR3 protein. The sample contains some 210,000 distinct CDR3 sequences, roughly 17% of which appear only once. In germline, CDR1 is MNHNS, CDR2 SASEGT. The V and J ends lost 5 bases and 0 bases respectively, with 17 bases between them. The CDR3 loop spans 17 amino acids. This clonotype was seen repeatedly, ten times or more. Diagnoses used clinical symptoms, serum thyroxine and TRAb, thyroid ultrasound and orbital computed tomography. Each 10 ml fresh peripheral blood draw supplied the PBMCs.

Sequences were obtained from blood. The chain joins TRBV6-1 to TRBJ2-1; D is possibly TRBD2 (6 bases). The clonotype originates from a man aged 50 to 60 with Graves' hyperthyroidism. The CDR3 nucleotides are TGTGCCAGCAGTCGAAGATTCGGGAGTTTCTCCTACAATGAGCAGTTCTTC. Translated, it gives CASSRRFGSFSYNEQFF.